These 23 T cell receptor beta chains came from one sample sequenced in a study of cytomegalovirus exposure and HLA in healthy donors. The PCR had 60 Vbeta and 13 Jbeta primers. This table comes from immunoSEQ multiplex PCR, and its TCRdb copy is limited to in-frame clones, with some not included. The sample includes 130,000 or so clones, approximately 77% seen only once; the top ten take about 1.5%. The sequenced sample consisted of PBMCs. The receptors shown here come from a woman in her 40s in good health and CMV-seronegative.

CDR3 loop: CASSLNGGVVNNEQFF. Here the CDR3 DNA reads TGTGCCAGCAGCTTAAACGGCGGGGTGGTCAACAATGAGCAGTTCTTC. The chain joins TRBV11-2 to TRBJ2-1; D possibly corresponds to TRBD2 (6 bases). Trimming cost V 2 bases and J 5 bases, with 16 bases left between them. CDR1 and CDR2 (germline): SGHAT, FQNNGV. The CDR3 has 16 residues.

The chain links TRBV27 to TRBJ1-2; D is perhaps TRBD1 (6 bases). Per germline, CDR1 MNHEY and CDR2 SMNVEV (reference sequence). This CDR3 has 17 amino acids. The ends were cut back, 2 bases at V and 4 bases at J, with 20 bases in the middle. The chain's CDR3 is CASSLKSRGTDLYGYTF. CDR3 bases: TGTGCCAGCAGTTTAAAGAGCAGGGGCACCGATCTCTATGGCTACACCTTC.

The V gene is TRBV5-4, the J gene TRBJ1-1, with no clear D. The CDR3 sequence is 14 residues long. V was trimmed by 4 bases and J by 1 base, leaving 11 bases between them. Looked up from germline, CDR1 is SGHNT and CDR2 is YYREEE (reference sequence). CDR3 protein: CASSLWRQNTEAFF. CDR3 nucleotide sequence: TGTGCCAGCAGCCTCTGGCGACAGAACACTGAAGCTTTCTTT.

This clone appeared a few times. The genes are TRBV28 and TRBJ1-5, with unresolved D. Germline V gene data show CDR1 as MDHEN and CDR2 as SYDVKM. Trimming stripped 7 bases from V and 4 bases from J, with 8 bases between. The CDR3 consists of 12 residues. CDR3 residues: CASKGSNQPQHF. CDR3 nucleotide sequence: TGTGCCAGCAAAGGGAGTAATCAGCCCCAGCATTTT. Drawing the rest from reference TRBV28 and TRBJ1-5, the complete variable domain is DVKVTQSSRYLVKRTGEKVFLECVQDMDHENMFWYRQDPGLGLRLIYFSYDVKMKEKGDIPEGYSVSREKKERFSLILESASTNQTSMYLCASKGSNQPQHFGDGTRLSIL.

J is TRBJ1-1 and V is TRBV5-1, with D hard to call. From germline, CDR1 is SGHRS and CDR2 YFSETQ. Trimming left V 2 bases short and J 0 bases short, with 8 bases between. The CDR3 has 14 residues. The CDR3 DNA sequence: TGCGCCAGCAGCTTTGGGCCTCTGAACACTGAAGCTTTCTTT. This codes for CASSFGPLNTEAFF.

The table lists this clone with a few counts. The CDR3 spells CAWGQGQETQYF. CDR3 in DNA: TGTGCCTGGGGACAGGGCCAAGAGACCCAGTACTTC. The V and J genes are TRBV30 and TRBJ2-5, with TRBD1 identical over 8 bases. The germline V gene encodes CDR1 GTSNPN and CDR2 SVGIG (reference sequence). V gave up 5 bases and J gave up 1 base; unmatched junction bases: 0. The CDR3 sequence is 12 residues long.

The chain recombines TRBV6-5 with TRBJ1-2; 7 nucleotides agree with TRBD1. V lost 6 bases, J lost 3 bases, and 10 bases stayed unmatched. The germline V gene encodes CDR1 MNHEY and CDR2 SVGAGI. The CDR3 is 15 amino acids. The CDR3 nucleotides read TGTGCCAGCAGGCCCACAGGGGTGCGGGACTATGGCTACACCTTC. Protein sequence: CASRPTGVRDYGYTF.

The V gene is TRBV18, the J gene TRBJ1-5, with D possibly TRBD1 on 6 matching bases. The CDR3 contains 14 residues. Germline loops: CDR1 KGHSH, CDR2 LQKENI. V was pared by 2 bases and J by 3 bases, with 8 bases between. Here the CDR3 DNA reads TGTGCCAGCTCACCAGGGGGCTTCAATCAGCCCCAGCATTTT. It is translated as CASSPGGFNQPQHF.

The rearrangement joins TRBV19 to TRBJ1-5, with unresolved D. The CDR3 has 14 amino acids. The germline CDR1 and CDR2 sequences are LNHDA and SQIVND (reference sequence). Deletions cut 3 bases from V and 0 bases from J, with 6 bases between. CDR3 amino acids: CASSILDSNQPQHF. In DNA form, the CDR3 reads TGTGCCAGTAGTATCTTAGATAGCAATCAGCCCCAGCATTTT.

V gene TRBV7-2 combines with J gene TRBJ1-2; weak D call: TRBD1 (6 bases). V dropped 0 bases and J dropped 2 bases, with 16 bases sitting between them. The CDR3 contains 17 residues. The germline CDR1 and CDR2 sequences are SGHTA and FQGNSA. CDR3 DNA sequence: TGTGCCAGCAGCTTAGCGGGGGCCTATTCGGGGAACTATGGCTACACCTTC. This translates into CASSLAGAYSGNYGYTF.

The chain joins TRBV5-6 to TRBJ2-5; D is perhaps TRBD2 (6 bases). V gave up 4 bases and J gave up 2 bases, with 9 bases separating them. CDR3 length: 13 residues. Germline V gene data show CDR1 as SGHDT and CDR2 as YYEEEE. The CDR3 coding sequence is TGTGCCAGCAGCGGGGGACTTCAAGAGACCCAGTACTTC. This encodes CASSGGLQETQYF.

The chain uses TRBV19 and TRBJ1-2, with 9 bases that match TRBD1. Germline loops: CDR1 LNHDA, CDR2 SQIVND (reference sequence). The CDR3 is 13 amino acids. The ends lost 7 bases at V and 7 bases at J; junction bases unmatched: 7. The CDR3 loop is CASTLDRGGGYTF. The CDR3, as DNA: TGTGCCAGTACCCTGGACAGGGGTGGTGGCTACACCTTC.

This clone appeared once. The chain employs TRBV6-1 and TRBJ2-5; weak D call: TRBD2 (6 bases). CDR3 length: 13 amino acids. The V end was cut by 5 bases, the J end by 4 bases, with 11 bases between. Germline CDR1 MNHNS, CDR2 SASEGT. CDR3 in DNA: TGTGCCAGCAGTTTCCGGGGGAGAGAGACCCAGTACTTC. Translated: CASSFRGRETQYF.

This clone occurred once. The gene calls are TRBV9 and TRBJ1-2, with 8 bases fitting TRBD1. This CDR3 region has 15 residues. Germline V gene lookup returns CDR1 SGDLS and CDR2 YYNGEE. V lost 1 base to trimming and J lost 5 bases; unmatched junction nucleotides: 7. CDR3 sequence reads: CASSVYGQGGYGYTF. DNA of the CDR3: TGTGCCAGCAGCGTATATGGACAGGGAGGGTATGGCTACACCTTC.

For this clone: The same CDR3 can be traced to other DNA sequences in this sample. This chain uses TRBV7-2 with TRBJ1-5; tentatively, D is TRBD1 (5 bases). The CDR3 spans 14 residues. The germline V and J ends were trimmed by 3 bases and 2 bases, with 8 bases remaining between them. Germline loops: CDR1 SGHTA, CDR2 FQGNSA. The CDR3 here is CASSLGQGNQPQHF. The CDR3 DNA reads TGTGCCAGCAGCTTGGGGCAGGGCAATCAGCCCCAGCATTTT.

The CDR3 reads CASSSLWDRGADTQYF. The CDR3 coding sequence is TGCGCCAGCAGCTCCCTTTGGGACAGGGGTGCCGATACGCAGTATTTT. V gene TRBV5-1 combines with J gene TRBJ2-3, with 10 positions matching TRBD1. The CDR3 sequence is 16 residues long. Germline CDR1 reads SGHRS; CDR2 reads YFSETQ. The V gene end was trimmed by 3 bases and the J gene end by 6 bases; junction bases not matched to a gene: 10.

This chain links TRBV7-2 with TRBJ1-2; D gene uncertain. CDR1 and CDR2 from the germline V gene are SGHTA and FQGNSA. CDR3 length equals 12 residues. V dropped 0 bases and J dropped 5 bases, with 4 bases sitting between them. The CDR3, as DNA: TGTGCCAGCAGCTTAGCACTATATGGCTACACCTTC. Its translation is CASSLALYGYTF.

This sequence joins TRBV7-2 and TRBJ2-3, with 8 bases matching TRBD2. CDR3 size: 17 residues. The V and J ends lost 3 bases and 1 base, in that order; junction bases with no gene match: 9. Germline lookup yields CDR1 SGHTA and CDR2 FQGNSA. DNA of the CDR3: TGTGCCAGCAGCTTTCATCCAGCGGGGGCTGGCACAGATACGCAGTATTTT. This sequence encodes CASSFHPAGAGTDTQYF.

This clone was seen only a few times. The V call is TRBV5-1, the J call TRBJ1-2, with 7 positions matching TRBD1. The CDR3 runs to 12 residues. V dropped 5 bases and J dropped 6; count of bases not matched to a gene: 4. Germline V lookup: CDR1 SGHRS, CDR2 YFSETQ. The DNA of the CDR3 is TGCGCCAGCAGGACAGGGAATGATGGCTACACCTTC. This gives the protein CASRTGNDGYTF.

V usage is TRBV28 and J usage is TRBJ1-2; no clear D gene. Per the germline V gene, CDR1 is MDHEN and CDR2 is SYDVKM. Trimming left V 0 bases short and J 5 bases short, with 10 bases between. The length of the CDR3 is 14 residues. CDR3 DNA: TGTGCCAGCAGTTTATGGGGCCAATGGTATGGCTACACCTTC. It is translated as CASSLWGQWYGYTF.

This clone has only a few counts. J is TRBJ2-1 and V is TRBV2, with TRBD1 matching 7 bases. Looked up from germline, CDR1 is SNHLY and CDR2 is FYNNEI. Unmatched junction bases numbered 2, after V lost 8 bases and J lost 1 base. The CDR3 runs 13 residues. CDR3 DNA sequence: TGTGCCAGCGGGGACAGTTCCTACAATGAGCAGTTCTTC. It is translated as CASGDSSYNEQFF.

The rearrangement joins TRBV5-4 to TRBJ2-2; D not certain. Germline lookup yields CDR1 SGHNT and CDR2 YYREEE (reference sequence). The CDR3 consists of 15 residues. The V and J ends lost 0 bases and 3 bases respectively, with 9 bases between them. The CDR3 coding sequence is TGTGCCAGCAGCTTGGACAGCTCCTACACCGGGGAGCTGTTTTTT. Its translation: CASSLDSSYTGELFF.

The rearrangement links TRBV2 to TRBJ2-5, with 9 bases lining up with TRBD1. The CDR3 extends over 17 amino acids. Germline CDR1 reads SNHLY; CDR2 reads FYNNEI. Trimming at V came to 3 bases and at J to 5 bases, leaving 13 bases not matched to a gene. The CDR3 DNA reads as TGTGCCAGCAGTGACCCTCTTAACGACAGGGGGGGCGAGACCCAGTACTTC. This encodes CASSDPLNDRGGETQYF.